The rows below give T cell receptor beta chains drawn from one sample of a study of T-cell reconstitution after alpha-beta-depleted transplantation in children. TCRdb reanalysed the PCR reads using MiXCR and keeps one entry per CDR3 protein. The table includes about 600,000 distinct CDR3 sequences, 10% to 15% detected once. The source was PBMCs, mostly from graft donor cells, collected 360 days after TCRalphabeta/CD19-depleted stem cell transplant. Receptors originate from a male patient aged 10 to 17 who had a stem cell transplant for acute myeloid leukemia, so the T cells may come from the graft donor. Each CDR3 is given with its conserved first and last residue. A D gene is named only where the DNA matches it firmly. Size values are once, few and many counts, or a class for expanded clones, and some rows have none.

cdr3_nt: TGTGCCAGCAGCCAAGATTTGGGGACTTTGGGTAACACCGGGGAGCTGTTTTTT; cdr3_aa: CASSQDLGTLGNTGELFF; clone_size: once; cdr3_length: 18; v_call: TRBV3-1; j_call: TRBJ2-2; d_call: -
cdr3_nt: TGTGCCAGCAGCCAAGTTCGACAGGGGATCACAGATACGCAGTATTTT; cdr3_aa: CASSQVRQGITDTQYF; clone_size: few; cdr3_length: 16; v_call: TRBV14; j_call: TRBJ2-3; d_call: TRBD1
cdr3_nt: TGTGCCAGCAGCTCTATCCGGGACGGAAACATTCAGTACTTC; cdr3_aa: CASSSIRDGNIQYF; clone_size: -; cdr3_length: 14; v_call: TRBV11-2; j_call: TRBJ2-4; d_call: -
cdr3_nt: TGTGCCAGCAGGGCTCAGATACTTTCTAGCACAGATACGCAGTATTTT; cdr3_aa: CASRAQILSSTDTQYF; clone_size: few; cdr3_length: 16; v_call: TRBV5-5; j_call: TRBJ2-3; d_call: -
cdr3_nt: TGCGCCAGCAGCATTCGACTAGCGGGCCGTCTGGAGCAGTACTTC; cdr3_aa: CASSIRLAGRLEQYF; clone_size: -; cdr3_length: 15; v_call: TRBV5-1; j_call: TRBJ2-7; d_call: TRBD2
cdr3_nt: TGTGCCAGCAGTCCCGACATTAATGAGCAGTTCTTC; cdr3_aa: CASSPDINEQFF; clone_size: many; cdr3_length: 12; v_call: TRBV27; j_call: TRBJ2-1; d_call: -
cdr3_nt: TGCGCCAGCAGCCCTCTCCTAGCGGGAGTGGGCGAGCAGTACTTC; cdr3_aa: CASSPLLAGVGEQYF; clone_size: -; cdr3_length: 15; v_call: TRBV4-3; j_call: TRBJ2-7; d_call: TRBD2
cdr3_nt: TGCAGTGCTGGAGGGACAGGGGAAGTTTGGTACGAGCAGTACTTC; cdr3_aa: CSAGGTGEVWYEQYF; clone_size: few; cdr3_length: 15; v_call: TRBV20-1; j_call: TRBJ2-7; d_call: TRBD1
cdr3_nt: TGTGCCAGCAGTTACCGAGGACTAGCGAGCGATGAGCAGTTCTTC; cdr3_aa: CASSYRGLASDEQFF; clone_size: -; cdr3_length: 15; v_call: TRBV6-5; j_call: TRBJ2-1; d_call: TRBD2
cdr3_nt: TGTGCCAGCTCACCTCTCGGGGGGCGCGTCACCGGGGAGCTGTTTTTT; cdr3_aa: CASSPLGGRVTGELFF; clone_size: few; cdr3_length: 16; v_call: TRBV18; j_call: TRBJ2-2; d_call: -
cdr3_nt: TGTGCCAGCAGTTACTCGCAAACAGGCTACGAGCAGTACTTC; cdr3_aa: CASSYSQTGYEQYF; clone_size: -; cdr3_length: 14; v_call: TRBV6-5; j_call: TRBJ2-7; d_call: -
cdr3_nt: TGTGCCAGCAGCCCTGACCCGGGACTAGCGGGAGCAGATACGCAGTATTTT; cdr3_aa: CASSPDPGLAGADTQYF; clone_size: once; cdr3_length: 17; v_call: TRBV3-1; j_call: TRBJ2-3; d_call: TRBD2
cdr3_nt: TGTGCCAGCAGTGCCCGGACAGGGACGACTAACGAGCAGTACTTC; cdr3_aa: CASSARTGTTNEQYF; clone_size: many; cdr3_length: 15; v_call: TRBV25-1; j_call: TRBJ2-7; d_call: TRBD1
cdr3_nt: TGCAGTGCCAGCATCGGGAGGGCGGGAGATACGCAGTATTTT; cdr3_aa: CSASIGRAGDTQYF; clone_size: many; cdr3_length: 14; v_call: TRBV20-1; j_call: TRBJ2-3; d_call: TRBD2
cdr3_nt: TGTGCCAGCAGCCCGGGACTAGTTGGCGAGCAGTACTTC; cdr3_aa: CASSPGLVGEQYF; clone_size: many; cdr3_length: 13; v_call: TRBV27; j_call: TRBJ2-7; d_call: TRBD2
cdr3_nt: TGTGCCAGCAGTTACGTCGCGGGAGCCTCCTACGAGCAGTACTTC; cdr3_aa: CASSYVAGASYEQYF; clone_size: -; cdr3_length: 15; v_call: TRBV6-5; j_call: TRBJ2-7; d_call: TRBD2
cdr3_nt: TGCAGTGCTAGAGGTCCCCAAGCGGGAGTCGAAGATACGCAGTATTTT; cdr3_aa: CSARGPQAGVEDTQYF; clone_size: few; cdr3_length: 16; v_call: TRBV20-1; j_call: TRBJ2-3; d_call: TRBD2
cdr3_nt: TGTGCCAGCAGTCAACTACTAGGCAGGGGGGAGCAGTTCTTC; cdr3_aa: CASSQLLGRGEQFF; clone_size: many; cdr3_length: 14; v_call: TRBV12-3/TRBV12-4; j_call: TRBJ2-1; d_call: TRBD1
cdr3_nt: TGCAGTGCTCCGATGACAGGGAGGAACTATGGCTACACCTTC; cdr3_aa: CSAPMTGRNYGYTF; clone_size: -; cdr3_length: 14; v_call: TRBV20-1; j_call: TRBJ1-2; d_call: TRBD1
cdr3_nt: TGCAGTGCTCTACGGGGGACAGGGACGTACGAGCAGTACTTC; cdr3_aa: CSALRGTGTYEQYF; clone_size: many; cdr3_length: 14; v_call: TRBV20-1; j_call: TRBJ2-7; d_call: TRBD1
cdr3_nt: TGTGCCAGCAGTCCAAAGCGAGAGATCGTCACAGATACGCAGTATTTT; cdr3_aa: CASSPKREIVTDTQYF; clone_size: many; cdr3_length: 16; v_call: TRBV12-3/TRBV12-4; j_call: TRBJ2-3; d_call: -
cdr3_nt: TGCAGTGCTGTCGGCCCCCCACGGGAACAGTTCTTC; cdr3_aa: CSAVGPPREQFF; clone_size: few; cdr3_length: 12; v_call: TRBV20-1; j_call: TRBJ2-1; d_call: -
cdr3_nt: TGCGCCAGCAGCCAAGGCGGGAGGATCCCCTACAATGAGCAGTTCTTC; cdr3_aa: CASSQGGRIPYNEQFF; clone_size: few; cdr3_length: 16; v_call: TRBV4-3; j_call: TRBJ2-1; d_call: TRBD2
cdr3_nt: TGTGCCAGCAGCTCCCGGAGAGCCCCCTCCTACAATGAGCAGTTCTTC; cdr3_aa: CASSSRRAPSYNEQFF; clone_size: many; cdr3_length: 16; v_call: TRBV5-8; j_call: TRBJ2-1; d_call: -
cdr3_nt: TGTGCCATCAGCCCGGGGGGACAGGGCCTAAATCAGCCCCAGCATTTT; cdr3_aa: CAISPGGQGLNQPQHF; clone_size: -; cdr3_length: 16; v_call: TRBV4-2; j_call: TRBJ1-5; d_call: TRBD1
cdr3_nt: TGTGCTAGCAGCCAGTTCCTAGCGGGAGGGCTTTGCGAGCAGTACTTC; cdr3_aa: CASSQFLAGGLCEQYF; clone_size: -; cdr3_length: 16; v_call: TRBV7-7; j_call: TRBJ2-7; d_call: TRBD2
cdr3_nt: TGCGCCAGCAGCTTGGCCGACCTGACGGCGGGAGAGACCCAGTACTTC; cdr3_aa: CASSLADLTAGETQYF; clone_size: many; cdr3_length: 16; v_call: TRBV5-1; j_call: TRBJ2-5; d_call: -
cdr3_nt: TGCAGCGTTGTGGGCAGCCCTCCTTACGAGCAGTACTTC; cdr3_aa: CSVVGSPPYEQYF; clone_size: -; cdr3_length: 13; v_call: TRBV29-1; j_call: TRBJ2-7; d_call: -
cdr3_nt: TGCAGTGCTAGAGATCCCCGGGGACTAGCGGGGGTTGGAGAGCAGTACTTC; cdr3_aa: CSARDPRGLAGVGEQYF; clone_size: many; cdr3_length: 17; v_call: TRBV20-1; j_call: TRBJ2-7; d_call: TRBD2
cdr3_nt: TGCAGTGCTAGAGAACAGGCTAGCGGGAGGAGACACCCCTACGAGCAGTACTTC; cdr3_aa: CSAREQASGRRHPYEQYF; clone_size: few; cdr3_length: 18; v_call: TRBV20-1; j_call: TRBJ2-7; d_call: TRBD2
cdr3_nt: TGTGCTAGCAGCCGCGGGACAGGCTCCAATGAGCAGTTCTTC; cdr3_aa: CASSRGTGSNEQFF; clone_size: many; cdr3_length: 14; v_call: TRBV7-7; j_call: TRBJ2-1; d_call: TRBD1
cdr3_nt: TGTGCCAGCAGCTTAGAGGCGACTAGCGGGAGGAGGCGCACAGATACGCAGTATTTT; cdr3_aa: CASSLEATSGRRRTDTQYF; clone_size: -; cdr3_length: 19; v_call: TRBV11-2; j_call: TRBJ2-3; d_call: TRBD2
cdr3_nt: TGTGCCAGCAGCTTGGGTACGGACAACGAGCAGTACTTC; cdr3_aa: CASSLGTDNEQYF; clone_size: few; cdr3_length: 13; v_call: TRBV5-6; j_call: TRBJ2-7; d_call: -
cdr3_nt: TGTGCCAGCAGTAAAAGACAGATAGATGGGAATGAGCAGTTCTTC; cdr3_aa: CASSKRQIDGNEQFF; clone_size: many; cdr3_length: 15; v_call: TRBV14; j_call: TRBJ2-1; d_call: -
cdr3_nt: TGTGCCAGCAATAATCTAGCGCCCACCTACGAGCAGTACTTC; cdr3_aa: CASNNLAPTYEQYF; clone_size: -; cdr3_length: 14; v_call: TRBV28; j_call: TRBJ2-7; d_call: -
cdr3_nt: TGTGCCAGCAGGGGGCTAGTTCCCTACGAGCAGTACTTC; cdr3_aa: CASRGLVPYEQYF; clone_size: -; cdr3_length: 13; v_call: TRBV28; j_call: TRBJ2-7; d_call: -
cdr3_nt: TGTGCCAGCAGTTTACAGGTCGGGCCTAGCGGCTTTGTGACCCAGTACTTC; cdr3_aa: CASSLQVGPSGFVTQYF; clone_size: -; cdr3_length: 17; v_call: TRBV12-3/TRBV12-4; j_call: TRBJ2-5; d_call: TRBD2
cdr3_nt: TGTGCCAGCAGCCGTCGTCCTCCGGGACTAGCGGAGGCAGACCACAATGAGCAGTTCTTC; cdr3_aa: CASSRRPPGLAEADHNEQFF; clone_size: -; cdr3_length: 20; v_call: TRBV13; j_call: TRBJ2-1; d_call: TRBD2
cdr3_nt: TGTGCCTGTCTAACCCCCGGGACAGGGGGCGCGGACACTGAAGCTTTCTTT; cdr3_aa: CACLTPGTGGADTEAFF; clone_size: -; cdr3_length: 17; v_call: TRBV12-3/TRBV12-4; j_call: TRBJ1-1; d_call: TRBD1
cdr3_nt: TGTGCCAGCAGCCCCACAGTCGGTGAGACCCAGTACTTC; cdr3_aa: CASSPTVGETQYF; clone_size: few; cdr3_length: 13; v_call: TRBV3-1; j_call: TRBJ2-5; d_call: -
cdr3_nt: TGTGCCAGCAGCCCTTGGGACTCCTCCTACGAGCAGTACTTC; cdr3_aa: CASSPWDSSYEQYF; clone_size: -; cdr3_length: 14; v_call: TRBV11-2; j_call: TRBJ2-7; d_call: -
cdr3_nt: TGCAGTGCTAGAGAACCCGGGATTTACTACGAGCAGTACTTC; cdr3_aa: CSAREPGIYYEQYF; clone_size: -; cdr3_length: 14; v_call: TRBV20-1; j_call: TRBJ2-7; d_call: -
cdr3_nt: TGTGCCAGTGGACTAGCGGGTCCCTACGAGCAGTACTTC; cdr3_aa: CASGLAGPYEQYF; clone_size: many; cdr3_length: 13; v_call: TRBV6-2/TRBV6-3; j_call: TRBJ2-7; d_call: TRBD2
cdr3_nt: TGCGCCAGCAGCCAAGATAGTAGTCCGGGGTTAAATGAGCAGTTCTTC; cdr3_aa: CASSQDSSPGLNEQFF; clone_size: -; cdr3_length: 16; v_call: TRBV4-3; j_call: TRBJ2-1; d_call: -
cdr3_nt: TGTGCCAGCAGCTTGGTCGGCCGACCGACAGCGGCTTTCTTT; cdr3_aa: CASSLVGRPTAAFF; clone_size: few; cdr3_length: 14; v_call: TRBV5-6; j_call: TRBJ1-1; d_call: -
cdr3_nt: TGTGCCAGCAGCCTACCCTTAGCGGGAGGGACAAATGCGGATACGCAGTATTTT; cdr3_aa: CASSLPLAGGTNADTQYF; clone_size: -; cdr3_length: 18; v_call: TRBV5-6; j_call: TRBJ2-3; d_call: TRBD2
cdr3_nt: TGCGCCAGCAGCTGGGGGGGAGGGGGCCTATCAAGCACAGATACGCAGTATTTT; cdr3_aa: CASSWGGGGLSSTDTQYF; clone_size: few; cdr3_length: 18; v_call: TRBV5-1; j_call: TRBJ2-3; d_call: -
cdr3_nt: TGTGCCATCAGTGAGTCAAAGTTGCTAGCGGGACCCTACGAGCAGTACTTC; cdr3_aa: CAISESKLLAGPYEQYF; clone_size: few; cdr3_length: 17; v_call: TRBV10-3; j_call: TRBJ2-7; d_call: TRBD2
cdr3_nt: TGCAGCGTTGGGAGGACACTTAACTACGAGCAGTACTTC; cdr3_aa: CSVGRTLNYEQYF; clone_size: many; cdr3_length: 13; v_call: TRBV29-1; j_call: TRBJ2-7; d_call: -